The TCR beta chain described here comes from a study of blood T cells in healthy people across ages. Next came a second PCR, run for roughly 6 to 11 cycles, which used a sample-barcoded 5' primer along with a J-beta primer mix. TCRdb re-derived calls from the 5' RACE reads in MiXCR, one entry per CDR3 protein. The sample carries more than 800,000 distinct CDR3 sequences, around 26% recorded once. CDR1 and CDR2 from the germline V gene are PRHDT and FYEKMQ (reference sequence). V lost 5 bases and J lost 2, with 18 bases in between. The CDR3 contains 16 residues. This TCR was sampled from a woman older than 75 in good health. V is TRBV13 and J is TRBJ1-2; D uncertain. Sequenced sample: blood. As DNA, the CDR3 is TGTGCCAGCAGCCCCCGCCCGGGAGCTCTAAACTATGGCTACACCTTC. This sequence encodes CASSPRPGALNYGYTF. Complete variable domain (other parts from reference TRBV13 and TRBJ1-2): AAGVIQSPRHLIKEKRETATLKCYPIPRHDTVYWYQQGPGQDPQFLISFYEKMQSDKGSIPDRFSAQQFSDYHSELNMSSLELGDSALYFCASSPRPGALNYGYTFGSGTRLTVV.